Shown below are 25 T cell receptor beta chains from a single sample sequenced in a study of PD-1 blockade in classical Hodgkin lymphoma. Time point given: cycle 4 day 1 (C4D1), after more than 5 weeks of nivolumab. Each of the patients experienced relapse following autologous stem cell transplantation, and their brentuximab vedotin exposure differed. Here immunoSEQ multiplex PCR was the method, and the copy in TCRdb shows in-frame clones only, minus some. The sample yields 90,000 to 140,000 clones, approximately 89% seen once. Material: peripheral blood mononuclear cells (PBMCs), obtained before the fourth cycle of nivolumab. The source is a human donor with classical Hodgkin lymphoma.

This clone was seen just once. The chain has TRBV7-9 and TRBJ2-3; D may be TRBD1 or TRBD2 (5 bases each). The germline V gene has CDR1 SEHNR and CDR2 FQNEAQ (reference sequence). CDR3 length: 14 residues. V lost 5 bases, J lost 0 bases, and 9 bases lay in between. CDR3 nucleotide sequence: TGTGCCAGCAGCCGGGGACGGAGCACAGATACGCAGTATTTT. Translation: CASSRGRSTDTQYF.

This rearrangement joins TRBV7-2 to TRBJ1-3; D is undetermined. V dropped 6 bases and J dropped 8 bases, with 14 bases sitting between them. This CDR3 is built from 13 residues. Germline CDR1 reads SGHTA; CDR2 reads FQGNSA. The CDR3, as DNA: TGTGCCAGCAGTTTTGGAGCGGAGGACACCATATATTTT. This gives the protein CASSFGAEDTIYF.

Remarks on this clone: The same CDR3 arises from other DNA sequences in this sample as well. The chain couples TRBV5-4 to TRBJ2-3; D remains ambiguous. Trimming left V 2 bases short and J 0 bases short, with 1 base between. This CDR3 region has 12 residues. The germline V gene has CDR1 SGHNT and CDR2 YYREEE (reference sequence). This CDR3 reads CASSFSTDTQYF. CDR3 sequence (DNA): TGTGCCAGCAGCTTTAGCACAGATACGCAGTATTTT.

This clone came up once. The chain's CDR3 is CASSPTLTGDAFF. The CDR3 nucleotides are TGTGCCAGCTCACCCACCCTGACAGGGGACGCTTTCTTT. This sequence joins TRBV18 and TRBJ1-1; TRBD1 matches at 8 bases. The CDR3 consists of 13 residues. V trimming: 3 bases; J trimming: 11 bases; junction bases outside the gene matches: 8. Germline loops: CDR1 KGHSH, CDR2 LQKENI.

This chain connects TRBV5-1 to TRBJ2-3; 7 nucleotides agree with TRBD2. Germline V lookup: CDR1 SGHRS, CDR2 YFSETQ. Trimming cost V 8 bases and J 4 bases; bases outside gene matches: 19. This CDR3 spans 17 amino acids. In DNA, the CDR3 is TGCGCCAGTTCTACTAGCGCGGGAAGTGTTGAGGCAGATACGCAGTATTTT. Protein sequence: CASSTSAGSVEADTQYF.

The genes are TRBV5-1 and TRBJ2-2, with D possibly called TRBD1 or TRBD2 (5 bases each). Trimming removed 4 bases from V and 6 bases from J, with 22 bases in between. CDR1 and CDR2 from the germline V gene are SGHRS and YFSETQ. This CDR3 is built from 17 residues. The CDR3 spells CASSQSSDGIRAGELFF. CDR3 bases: TGCGCCAGCAGCCAAAGCTCGGACGGGATCAGGGCCGGGGAGCTGTTTTTT. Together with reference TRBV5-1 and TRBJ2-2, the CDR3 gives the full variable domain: KAGVTQTPRYLIKTRGQQVTLSCSPISGHRSVSWYQQTPGQGLQFLFEYFSETQRNKGNFPGRFSGRQFSNSRSEMNVSTLELGDSALYLCASSQSSDGIRAGELFFGEGSRLTVL.

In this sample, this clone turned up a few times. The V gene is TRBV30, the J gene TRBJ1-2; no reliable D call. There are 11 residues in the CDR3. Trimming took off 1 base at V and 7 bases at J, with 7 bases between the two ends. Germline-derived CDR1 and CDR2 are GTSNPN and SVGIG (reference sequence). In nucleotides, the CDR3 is TGTGCCTGGAGTGCCCCAGCTGGCTACACCTTC. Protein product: CAWSAPAGYTF.

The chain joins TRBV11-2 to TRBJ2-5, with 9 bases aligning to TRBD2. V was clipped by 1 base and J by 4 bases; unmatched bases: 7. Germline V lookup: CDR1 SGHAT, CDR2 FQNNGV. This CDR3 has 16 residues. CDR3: CASSLVGSGRGETQYF. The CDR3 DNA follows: TGTGCCAGCAGCTTAGTTGGTAGCGGGAGAGGAGAGACCCAGTACTTC.

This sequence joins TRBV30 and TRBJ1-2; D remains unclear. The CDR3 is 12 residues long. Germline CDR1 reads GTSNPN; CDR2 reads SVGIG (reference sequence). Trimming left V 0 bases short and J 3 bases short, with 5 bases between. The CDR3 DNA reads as TGTGCCTGGAGTGTAACAGACTATGGCTACACCTTC. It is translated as CAWSVTDYGYTF.

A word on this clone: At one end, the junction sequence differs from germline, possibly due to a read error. Here the CDR3 DNA reads TGTGCTAGCAGCTTAGTTCGAGGAGGTGAGCAGTTCTTC. Protein sequence: CASSLVRGGEQFF. The chain carries TRBV7-7 and TRBJ2-1, with TRBD2 as a possible D gene (5 bases). CDR3 length: 13 amino acids. CDR1 and CDR2 (germline): SSHAT, FNYEAQ (reference sequence).

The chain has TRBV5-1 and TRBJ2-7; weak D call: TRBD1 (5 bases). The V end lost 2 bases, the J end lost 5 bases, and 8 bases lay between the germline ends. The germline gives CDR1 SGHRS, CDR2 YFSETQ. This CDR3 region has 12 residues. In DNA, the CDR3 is TGCGCCAGCAGCTTCGTAGGGGACGAGCAGTACTTC. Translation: CASSFVGDEQYF.

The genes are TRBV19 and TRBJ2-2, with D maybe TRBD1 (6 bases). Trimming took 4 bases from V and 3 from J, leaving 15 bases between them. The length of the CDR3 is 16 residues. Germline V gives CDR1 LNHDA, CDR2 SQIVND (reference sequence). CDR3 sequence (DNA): TGTGCCAGTAGTAATGCCGGGACACCATACACCGGGGAGCTGTTTTTT. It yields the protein CASSNAGTPYTGELFF.

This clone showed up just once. This chain's CDR3 is CASSLRGVRANTEAFF. The CDR3 bases are TGTGCCAGCAGTTTGCGGGGGGTCAGAGCGAACACTGAAGCTTTCTTT. The chain joins TRBV27 to TRBJ1-1; maybe TRBD1 (5 bases). V lost 3 bases and J lost 1, with 15 bases in between. CDR3 length: 16 residues. Germline V gene data show CDR1 as MNHEY and CDR2 as SMNVEV (reference sequence).

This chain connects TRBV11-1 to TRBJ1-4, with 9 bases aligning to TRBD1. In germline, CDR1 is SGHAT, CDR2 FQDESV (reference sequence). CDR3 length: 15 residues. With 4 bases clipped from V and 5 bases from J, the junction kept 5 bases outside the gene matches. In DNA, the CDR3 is TGTGCCAGCAGCTCGCCCGGGACAGGGAATGAAAAACTGTTTTTT. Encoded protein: CASSSPGTGNEKLFF.

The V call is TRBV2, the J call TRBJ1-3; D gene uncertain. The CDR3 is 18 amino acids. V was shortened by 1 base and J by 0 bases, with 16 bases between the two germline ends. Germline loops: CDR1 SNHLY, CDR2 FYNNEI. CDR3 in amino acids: CASSEDPPAGGSGNTIYF. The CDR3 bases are TGTGCCAGCAGTGAAGATCCCCCCGCTGGAGGCTCTGGAAACACCATATATTTT.

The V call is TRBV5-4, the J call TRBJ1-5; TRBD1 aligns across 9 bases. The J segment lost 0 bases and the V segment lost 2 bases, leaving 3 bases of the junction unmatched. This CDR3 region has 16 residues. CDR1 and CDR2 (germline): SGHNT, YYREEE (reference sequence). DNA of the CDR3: TGTGCCAGCAGCTTTTGGGGACAGGGTAGCAATCAGCCCCAGCATTTT. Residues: CASSFWGQGSNQPQHF.

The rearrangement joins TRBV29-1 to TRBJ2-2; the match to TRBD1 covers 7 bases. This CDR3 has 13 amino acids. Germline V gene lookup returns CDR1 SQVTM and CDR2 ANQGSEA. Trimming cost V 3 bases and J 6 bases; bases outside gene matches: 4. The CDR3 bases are TGCAGCGTTGACCGCACAGGGGCCGGGGAGCTGTTTTTT. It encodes CSVDRTGAGELFF.

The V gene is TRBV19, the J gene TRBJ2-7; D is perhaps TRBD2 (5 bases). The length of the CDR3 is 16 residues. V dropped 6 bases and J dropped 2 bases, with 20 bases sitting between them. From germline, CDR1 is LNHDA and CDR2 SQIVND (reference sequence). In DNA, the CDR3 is TGTGCCAGTAGGGAGCGGTATCGGAGGTCTACCTACGAGCAGTACTTC. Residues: CASRERYRRSTYEQYF.

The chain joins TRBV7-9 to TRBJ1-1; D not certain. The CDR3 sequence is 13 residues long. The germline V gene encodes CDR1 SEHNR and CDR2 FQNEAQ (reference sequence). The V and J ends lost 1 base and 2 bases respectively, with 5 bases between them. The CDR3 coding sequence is TGTGCCAGCAGCTTAGTGGATAACACTGAAGCTTTCTTT. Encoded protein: CASSLVDNTEAFF.

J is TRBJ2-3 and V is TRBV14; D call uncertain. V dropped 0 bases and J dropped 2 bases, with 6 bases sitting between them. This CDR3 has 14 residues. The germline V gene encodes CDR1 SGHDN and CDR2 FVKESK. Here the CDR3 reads CASSQEQTTDTQYF. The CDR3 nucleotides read TGTGCCAGCAGCCAAGAGCAGACCACAGATACGCAGTATTTT. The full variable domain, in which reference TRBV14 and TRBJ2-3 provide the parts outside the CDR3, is EAGVTQFPSHSVIEKGQTVTLRCDPISGHDNLYWYRRVMGKEIKFLLHFVKESKQDESGMPNNRFLAERTGGTYSTLKVQPAELEDSGVYFCASSQEQTTDTQYFGPGTRLTVL.

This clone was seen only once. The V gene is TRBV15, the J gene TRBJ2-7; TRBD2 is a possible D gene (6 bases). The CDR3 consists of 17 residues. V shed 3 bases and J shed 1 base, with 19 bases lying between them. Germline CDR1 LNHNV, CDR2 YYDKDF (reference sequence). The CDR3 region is CATSSSLLGGLSYEQYF. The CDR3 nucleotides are TGTGCCACCAGCAGTTCTCTTCTCGGAGGGCTTTCCTACGAGCAGTACTTC.

The chain's CDR3 is CASSVRTGSSYEQYF. CDR3 nucleotide sequence: TGTGCCAGCAGCGTAAGGACAGGCAGCTCCTACGAGCAGTACTTC. V and J are TRBV9 and TRBJ2-7, with TRBD1 identical over 7 bases. CDR1 is SGDLS, CDR2 YYNGEE, per germline. V trimming: 1 base; J trimming: 0 bases; junction bases outside the gene matches: 4. CDR3 length: 15 amino acids.

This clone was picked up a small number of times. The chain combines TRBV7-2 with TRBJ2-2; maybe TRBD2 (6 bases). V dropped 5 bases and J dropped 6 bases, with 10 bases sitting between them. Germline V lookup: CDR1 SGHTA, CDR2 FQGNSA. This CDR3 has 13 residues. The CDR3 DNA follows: TGTGCCAGCAGCAGCCAGCGGGCCGGGGAGCTGTTTTTT. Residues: CASSSQRAGELFF.

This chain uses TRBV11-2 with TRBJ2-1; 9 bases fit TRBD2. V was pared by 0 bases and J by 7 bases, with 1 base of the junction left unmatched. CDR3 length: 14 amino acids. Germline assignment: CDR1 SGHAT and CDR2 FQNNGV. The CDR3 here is CASSLEREGNEQFF. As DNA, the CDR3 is TGTGCCAGCAGCTTAGAGCGGGAGGGGAATGAGCAGTTCTTC.

Here the CDR3 DNA reads TGTGCCAGCAGTTTATGGGGGTTTCCCTACGAGCAGTACTTC. Translated, it gives CASSLWGFPYEQYF. The rearrangement links TRBV28 to TRBJ2-7; no reliable D call. V was trimmed by 0 bases and J by 2 bases, leaving 8 bases between them. This CDR3 has 14 amino acids. Germline V gene data show CDR1 as MDHEN and CDR2 as SYDVKM.